The clone carrying this T cell receptor beta chain came up many times. The antigen is not known. V dropped 1 base and J dropped 0; count of bases not matched to a gene: 6. The length of the CDR3 is 16 residues. CDR1 MDHEN and CDR2 SYDVKM come from the germline V gene. The data were obtained in a study of regulatory T cells in long-lasting Graves disease. The wider study: Persistent cases took antithyroid drugs over 5 years and stayed TSH receptor antibody positive. Study observations and caveats: Reduced TCR diversity was observed in persistent Graves' patients versus newly diagnosed patients. Segments TRBV28, TRBJ1-2 and TRBJ2-5 showed preferential usage in persistent disease.

Researchers made TCR beta libraries by using iRepertoire HTBI primers and running Arm-PCR on CDR3 regions. Per the original data handling: Identified segments across samples numbered about 64 TRBV and roughly 15 TRBJ. TCRdb re-called the multiplex PCR reads through MiXCR, storing one row per CDR3 protein. The V and J calls come from TCRdb's annotation, not from the publication. The sample lists roughly 400,000 distinct CDR3 sequences; less than 25% were seen once. Time point in this sample: persistent/refractory GD, antithyroid drugs over 5 years with positive TRAb. After RNA was extracted from PBMCs, the TCR library was made from it.

The chain combines TRBV28 with TRBJ2-7, with 7 bases that match TRBD2. The specimen comprised peripheral blood mononuclear cells (PBMCs), sampled when the disease was refractory, from a patient treated with antithyroid drugs. The receptor was derived from a female donor with Graves disease. CDR3 protein: CASSLLLGGSSYEQYF. Written as DNA, the CDR3 is TGTGCCAGCAGTTTATTGTTGGGCGGGAGCTCCTACGAGCAGTACTTC. Drawing the rest from reference TRBV28 and TRBJ2-7, the complete variable domain is DVKVTQSSRYLVKRTGEKVFLECVQDMDHENMFWYRQDPGLGLRLIYFSYDVKMKEKGDIPEGYSVSREKKERFSLILESASTNQTSMYLCASSLLLGGSSYEQYFGPGTRLTVT.